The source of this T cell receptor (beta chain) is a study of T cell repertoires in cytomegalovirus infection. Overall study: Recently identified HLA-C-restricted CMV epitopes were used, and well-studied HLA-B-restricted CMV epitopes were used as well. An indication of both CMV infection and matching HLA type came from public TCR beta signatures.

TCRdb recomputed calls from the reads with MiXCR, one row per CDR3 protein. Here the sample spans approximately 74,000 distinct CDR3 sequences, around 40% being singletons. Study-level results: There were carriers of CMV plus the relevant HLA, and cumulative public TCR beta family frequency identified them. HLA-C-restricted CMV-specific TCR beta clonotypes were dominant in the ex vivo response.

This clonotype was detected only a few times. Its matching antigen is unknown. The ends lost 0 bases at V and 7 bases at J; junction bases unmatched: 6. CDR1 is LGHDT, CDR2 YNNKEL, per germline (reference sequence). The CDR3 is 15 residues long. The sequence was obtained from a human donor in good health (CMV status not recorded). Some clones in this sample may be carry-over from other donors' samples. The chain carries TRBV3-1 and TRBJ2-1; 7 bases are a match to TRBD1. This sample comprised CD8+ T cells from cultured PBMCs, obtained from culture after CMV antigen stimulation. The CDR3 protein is CASSQEYRGGNEQFF. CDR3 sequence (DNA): TGTGCCAGCAGCCAAGAGTACAGGGGTGGAAATGAGCAGTTCTTC.